This entry features one TCR beta chain sequence. Authors' processing steps: By means of reference gene primer amplification, nucleated cell counts were estimated. Produced via immunoSEQ multiplex PCR; TCRdb's table is partial and in-frame only. V, J and clone size derive from that table, while D and trimming were established from the DNA sequence. The sample shows roughly 49,000 clones, around 78% of them seen only once. This CDR3 region has 14 residues. The ends were cut back, 5 bases at V and 7 bases at J, with 18 bases in the middle. Germline V lookup: CDR1 SGHTA, CDR2 FQGNSA. The source of the sample is a study of blood T cell repertoires in COVID-19. Study-level information: Acute and convalescent COVID-19 specimens originated in the United States, Italy and Spain. Nucleic acid was either cDNA or gDNA, and it came from T cells, B-cell-depleted T cells, or PBMCs.

The sample comprised peripheral blood. The chain uses TRBV7-2 and TRBJ2-7; possible D gene TRBD1, 5 bases. This receptor was identified in a human donor in a cohort sampled during active COVID-19. The CDR3 sequence: CASSPTIRAREQYF. The CDR3 coding sequence is TGTGCCAGCAGCCCTACCATCAGGGCGCGTGAGCAGTACTTC.